The 11 T cell receptor beta chains below were found in one sample sequenced in a study of spatial heterogeneity in lung cancer. Regarding time point: sample taken at primary tumor resection. For these TCRs, the target antigens are not known. Each CDR3 protein is one row after TCRdb ran MiXCR on the 5' RACE reads. The sample has some 6,000 distinct CDR3 sequences, around 15% seen once. Findings and limits, study-wide: Tracking of tumor mutation counts was seen in expanded intratumoral alpha and beta TCR counts.

This specimen consisted of lung tumor tissue, obtained at surgery. The receptor set was obtained from a male donor with early-stage non-small cell lung cancer.

On this clonotype: A library made for alpha chains picked up this beta chain off target, so its size means little. The chain uses TRBV4-1 and TRBJ2-7; D uncertain. This CDR3 is 13 amino acids long. The germline V and J ends were trimmed by 0 bases and 5 bases, with 8 bases remaining between them. Germline loops: CDR1 MGHRA, CDR2 YSYEKL. The CDR3 region has the DNA TGCGCCAGCAGCCAAGATACGAGCGACGAGCAGTACTTC. Protein product: CASSQDTSDEQYF.

Sample share makes this clonotype medium-sized. Being off target in a library aimed at alpha chains, this beta chain has a size of little meaning. J is TRBJ1-2 and V is TRBV24-1; possible D gene TRBD1, 5 bases. The CDR3 is 14 amino acids. Per the germline V gene, CDR1 is KGHDR and CDR2 is SFDVKD. Trimming shortened V by 7 bases and J by 2 bases, and 13 bases separated the two germline ends. The CDR3 sequence: CATRAGTPNYGYTF. The CDR3 DNA follows: TGTGCCACCAGAGCCGGGACTCCCAACTATGGCTACACCTTC.

In its sample, this clonotype was seen many times. In a library made to pick up alpha chains, this beta chain is a stray read with a size that means little. V and J are TRBV18 and TRBJ2-5; D tentatively fits TRBD1 or TRBD2 (6 bases each). This CDR3 contains 16 residues. With 3 bases removed from V and 4 bases from J, the gap between germline ends came to 18 bases. CDR1 KGHSH and CDR2 LQKENI come from the germline V gene. CDR3 in amino acids: CASSPMTRRGGETQYF. CDR3 DNA sequence: TGTGCCAGCTCACCTATGACTAGAAGAGGGGGAGAGACCCAGTACTTC.

This clonotype has at least ten counts. Because the library targeted alpha chains, this beta chain is an off-target read whose size means little. The chain recombines TRBV11-2 with TRBJ1-4; 9 nucleotides align to TRBD1. The CDR3 runs to 15 residues. The junction had 8 bases not matched to a gene; V was cut back by 5 bases and J by 7 bases. Germline-derived CDR1 and CDR2 are SGHAT and FQNNGV. CDR3 in DNA: TGTGCCAGCAGCCTCGGGACAGGGCATGGTGAAAAACTGTTTTTT. As protein: CASSLGTGHGEKLFF.

By share of the sample, this clonotype is medium-sized. Within a library made for alpha chains, this beta chain is off target, and its count is uninformative. The chain combines TRBV9 with TRBJ2-7, with 15 positions matching TRBD2. This CDR3 has 14 amino acids. Germline assignment: CDR1 SGDLS and CDR2 YYNGEE. V gave up 4 bases and J gave up 10 bases; unmatched junction bases: 6. CDR3 sequence: CASSPGLAGGKQYF. The CDR3 nucleotides read TGTGCCAGCAGCCCGGGACTAGCGGGAGGAAAACAGTACTTC.

Regarding this clonotype: Because this beta chain is a stray read in a library intended to capture alpha chains, its abundance should not be given much weight. The rearrangement joins TRBV18 to TRBJ1-5, with D perhaps TRBD1 (6 bases). Between the trimmed V and J ends, which lost 6 bases and 8 bases, there was a span of 14 bases. From germline, CDR1 is KGHSH and CDR2 LQKENI. The CDR3 has 13 amino acids. CDR3 amino acids: CASSTGGAKPQHF. The CDR3 nucleotides are TGTGCCAGCTCTACCGGGGGGGCCAAGCCCCAGCATTTT. The full variable domain, its missing parts supplied by reference TRBV18 and TRBJ1-5, is NAGVMQNPRHLVRRRGQEARLRCSPMKGHSHVYWYRQLPEEGLKFMVYLQKENIIDESGMPKERFSAEFPKEGPSILRIQQVVRGDSAAYFCASSTGGAKPQHFGDGTRLSIL.

Worth noting for this clonotype: Found in a library prepared for alpha chains, this beta chain is an off-target read, and its abundance has little meaning. The chain couples TRBV10-3 to TRBJ2-7, with 7 bases lining up with TRBD2. J was trimmed by 2 bases and V by 5 bases; bases with no gene match: 9. The CDR3 contains 15 residues. Germline assignment: CDR1 ENHRY and CDR2 SYGVKD. CDR3 sequence (DNA): TGTGCCATCAGTCGGCCTAGCGGTTTAACCTACGAGCAGTACTTC. Amino acids: CAISRPSGLTYEQYF.

This clonotype is deemed medium-sized. Because the library targeted alpha chains, this beta chain is an off-target read whose size means little. The rearrangement joins TRBV9 to TRBJ2-7, with 9 positions matching TRBD1. Trimming cost V 2 bases and J 3 bases; bases outside gene matches: 3. Per the germline V gene, CDR1 is SGDLS and CDR2 is YYNGEE. This CDR3 has 14 amino acids. The CDR3 DNA reads TGTGCCAGCAGCGTCGGGACAGGGATCTACGAGCAGTACTTC. This sequence encodes CASSVGTGIYEQYF.

On this clonotype: Because the library targeted alpha chains, this beta chain is an off-target read whose size means little. The V gene is TRBV2, the J gene TRBJ2-7, with 13 bases fitting TRBD2. Germline V lookup: CDR1 SNHLY, CDR2 FYNNEI. V shed 6 bases and J 5 bases; nucleotides not matched to a gene: 4. The CDR3 runs to 14 residues. CDR3 amino acids: CASSRTSGSNEQYF. In DNA form, the CDR3 reads TGTGCCAGCAGCCGGACTAGCGGGAGCAACGAGCAGTACTTC.

The table lists this clonotype with a few counts. Little can be read into the size of this beta chain, an off-target read in a library designed for alpha chains. The chain employs TRBV20-1 and TRBJ1-6, with D unresolved. Between the trimmed V and J ends, which lost 6 bases and 11 bases, there was a span of 8 bases. From germline, CDR1 is DFQATT and CDR2 SNEGSKA (reference sequence). The CDR3 runs 10 residues. CDR3 residues: CSARRTPLHF. The CDR3 region has the DNA TGCAGTGCCCGGCGGACACCCCTCCACTTT.

This clonotype was seen repeatedly, ten times or more. For a library built for alpha chains, this beta chain is a stray read; little rests on its size. The chain uses TRBV27 and TRBJ2-7; no clear D. CDR1 is MNHEY and CDR2 is SMNVEV in the germline V gene (reference sequence). V lost 2 bases to trimming and J lost 7 bases, with 12 bases between them. The CDR3 sequence is 13 residues long. The chain's CDR3 is CASSLMGSAEQYF. The CDR3 DNA reads TGTGCCAGCAGTTTAATGGGGTCGGCGGAGCAGTACTTC.